This T cell receptor beta chain was captured by sequencing in a study of follicular helper T cells after annual influenza vaccination. CDR3 size: 16 residues. Trimming at V came to 4 bases and at J to 5 bases, leaving 14 bases not matched to a gene. Germline-derived CDR1 and CDR2 are SGHRS and YFSETQ. The time point here: 2015-2016 season, 7 days after influenza vaccination. Profiled with immunoSEQ multiplex PCR; TCRdb holds only in-frame clones, not every one. The table shows approximately 9,300 clones, with roughly 80% occurring only once. V and J are TRBV5-1 and TRBJ1-1, with 7 bases identical to TRBD1. The sequence was collected from an adult who received the influenza vaccine. This material consisted of CXCR5+ CD38- circulating T follicular helper cells from blood, taken 7 days after influenza vaccination. The subset was: circulating Tfh, non-naive CD4+CXCR5+PD-1+ (ICOS+CD38+ or ICOS-CD38-). For the CDR3, the DNA is TGCGCCAGCAGCGCCCTTTTTACGACAGGGAGGACTGAAGCTTTCTTT. Translation: CASSALFTTGRTEAFF. Combining the CDR3 with reference TRBV5-1 and TRBJ1-1 gives the whole variable domain KAGVTQTPRYLIKTRGQQVTLSCSPISGHRSVSWYQQTPGQGLQFLFEYFSETQRNKGNFPGRFSGRQFSNSRSEMNVSTLELGDSALYLCASSALFTTGRTEAFFGQGTRLTVV.